Each of the 2 T cell receptor beta chains below was sequenced from the same sample in a study of cytomegalovirus exposure and HLA in healthy donors. Use of 60 Vbeta and 13 Jbeta primers characterized the PCR. Using immunoSEQ multiplex PCR, the repertoire was profiled, and TCRdb retains in-frame clones only, with some absent. The sample contains over 45,000 clones, 81% of which appear only once. Material for sequencing was PBMCs. The source is a boy between 10 and 17 years old in good health and CMV-seropositive.

The sample holds one count of this clone. The J gene is TRBJ2-7, the V gene TRBV11-2, with a possible D match to TRBD2 (7 bases). CDR3 length: 14 amino acids. Trimming cost V 3 bases and J 2 bases, with 11 bases left between them. The germline V gene encodes CDR1 SGHAT and CDR2 FQNNGV. The CDR3, as DNA: TGTGCCAGCAGCTTGTGGGGGGGCCCCTACGAGCAGTACTTC. Translated, it gives CASSLWGGPYEQYF.

The chain employs TRBV2 and TRBJ1-6; 7 bases map to TRBD1. There are 14 residues in the CDR3. Germline V lookup: CDR1 SNHLY, CDR2 FYNNEI. The junction had 6 bases not matched to a gene; V was cut back by 5 bases and J by 8 bases. The CDR3 loop reads CASSPGTDYSPLHF. The CDR3 DNA follows: TGTGCCAGCAGTCCCGGGACAGACTATTCACCCCTCCACTTT.